Listed below are T cell receptor beta chains from one sample, sequenced in a study of T cells in Graves' hyperthyroidism and ophthalmopathy. TCRdb independently ran MiXCR on the multiplex PCR reads; one entry per CDR3 protein. Seen here are under 300,000 distinct CDR3 sequences, less than 30% observed once, and the top ten hold over 25%. Sequences were obtained from blood. These TCRs come from a man aged 40-50 years with Graves' hyperthyroidism that later progressed to Graves' ophthalmopathy. Each CDR3 is given with its conserved first and last residue. A D gene is named only where the DNA matches it firmly. Clone size is not always given. Where it is, it says once, few, many or a class for expanded clones.

d_gene: -
j_gene: TRBJ2-7
len: 15
abundance: once
v_gene: TRBV6-4
CDR3aa: CASSGPGPIPYEQYF
CDR3nt: TGTGCCAGCAGTGGGCCGGGACCCATACCCTACGAGCAGTACTTC

d_gene: -
j_gene: TRBJ1-2
len: 13
abundance: many
v_gene: TRBV12-3/TRBV12-4
CDR3aa: CASSLRGPSGYTF
CDR3nt: TGTGCCAGCAGTTTGAGGGGACCGAGTGGCTACACCTTC

d_gene: -
j_gene: TRBJ1-5
len: 15
abundance: many
v_gene: TRBV10-3
CDR3aa: CAISEGRRDASPQHF
CDR3nt: TGTGCCATCAGTGAGGGGAGGAGGGATGCATCGCCCCAGCATTTT

d_gene: -
j_gene: TRBJ1-1
len: 12
abundance: -
v_gene: TRBV20-1
CDR3aa: CSASGQWTEAFF
CDR3nt: TGCAGTGCTAGTGGACAGTGGACTGAAGCTTTCTTT

d_gene: -
j_gene: TRBJ1-2
len: 13
abundance: many
v_gene: TRBV4-1
CDR3aa: CASSQEIQTGYTF
CDR3nt: TGCGCCAGCAGCCAAGAAATACAGACGGGCTACACCTTC

d_gene: -
j_gene: TRBJ1-1
len: 14
abundance: -
v_gene: TRBV18
CDR3aa: CASSPSRANTGAFF
CDR3nt: TGTGCCAGCTCACCTTCCCGCGCTAACACTGGAGCTTTCTTT

d_gene: -
j_gene: TRBJ1-6
len: 12
abundance: -
v_gene: TRBV28
CDR3aa: CASSGEGSPLHF
CDR3nt: TGTGCCAGCAGCGGTGAGGGTTCACCCCTCCACTTT

d_gene: -
j_gene: TRBJ1-1
len: 12
abundance: many
v_gene: TRBV11-2
CDR3aa: CASSLDPGDAFF
CDR3nt: TGTGCCAGCAGCTTAGATCCAGGGGACGCTTTCTTT

d_gene: -
j_gene: TRBJ2-7
len: 16
abundance: -
v_gene: TRBV6-5
CDR3aa: CASSYSKERLDPEQYF
CDR3nt: TGTGCCAGCAGTTACTCGAAGGAGAGACTGGATCCGGAGCAGTACTTC

d_gene: -
j_gene: TRBJ1-1
len: 15
abundance: many
v_gene: TRBV19
CDR3aa: CASRSPGTTNTEAFF
CDR3nt: TGTGCCAGTAGATCTCCCGGGACAACGAACACTGAAGCTTTCTTT

d_gene: TRBD1
j_gene: TRBJ2-7
len: 18
abundance: -
v_gene: TRBV2
CDR3aa: CASRTSNWGGTGSYEQYF
CDR3nt: TGTGCCAGCAGAACTTCAAACTGGGGGGGGACAGGGTCCTACGAGCAGTACTTC

d_gene: -
j_gene: TRBJ1-5
len: 15
abundance: -
v_gene: TRBV6-2/TRBV6-3
CDR3aa: CASSWAARDNQPQHF
CDR3nt: TGTGCCAGCAGTTGGGCAGCCCGGGACAATCAGCCCCAGCATTTT

d_gene: -
j_gene: TRBJ1-1
len: 11
abundance: many
v_gene: TRBV2
CDR3aa: CASSELTEAFF
CDR3nt: TGTGCCAGCAGTGAACTCACTGAAGCTTTCTTT

d_gene: -
j_gene: TRBJ1-1
len: 12
abundance: -
v_gene: TRBV19
CDR3aa: CASKTGGTEAFF
CDR3nt: TGTGCCAGTAAGACAGGAGGCACTGAAGCTTTCTTT

d_gene: -
j_gene: TRBJ2-2
len: 14
abundance: -
v_gene: TRBV28
CDR3aa: CASSLFTYTGELFF
CDR3nt: TGTGCCAGCAGTTTATTTACTTACACCGGGGAGCTGTTTTTT

d_gene: -
j_gene: TRBJ1-1
len: 15
abundance: once
v_gene: TRBV12-3/TRBV12-4
CDR3aa: CASSLKGIGSTEAFF
CDR3nt: TGTGCCAGCAGTTTAAAAGGGATAGGGAGCACTGAAGCTTTCTTT

d_gene: TRBD1
j_gene: TRBJ1-1
len: 14
abundance: many
v_gene: TRBV25-1
CDR3aa: CASSLTGGWTEAFF
CDR3nt: TGTGCCAGCAGCCTCACAGGGGGCTGGACTGAAGCTTTCTTT

d_gene: -
j_gene: TRBJ1-2
len: 18
abundance: -
v_gene: TRBV12-3/TRBV12-4
CDR3aa: CASSLGPLLGAGITGYTF
CDR3nt: TGTGCCAGCAGCCTGGGTCCGCTTTTGGGGGCGGGGATCACCGGCTACACCTTC

d_gene: -
j_gene: TRBJ2-7
len: 13
abundance: many
v_gene: TRBV5-1
CDR3aa: CASSPGRSYEQYF
CDR3nt: TGCGCCAGCAGCCCAGGACGGTCCTACGAGCAGTACTTC

d_gene: -
j_gene: TRBJ1-4
len: 16
abundance: many
v_gene: TRBV6-2/TRBV6-3
CDR3aa: CASSSTATSTNEKLFF
CDR3nt: TGTGCCAGCAGTTCAACGGCTACCTCAACTAATGAAAAACTGTTTTTT

d_gene: TRBD1
j_gene: TRBJ1-2
len: 16
abundance: many
v_gene: TRBV28
CDR3aa: CASSPLGQGTIYGYTF
CDR3nt: TGTGCCAGCAGTCCCCTGGGACAGGGGACTATTTATGGCTACACCTTC

d_gene: -
j_gene: TRBJ1-2
len: 12
abundance: many
v_gene: TRBV12-3/TRBV12-4
CDR3aa: CASSSPGSGYTF
CDR3nt: TGTGCCAGCAGTTCCCCAGGGTCTGGCTACACCTTC

d_gene: -
j_gene: TRBJ1-2
len: 12
abundance: many
v_gene: TRBV7-2
CDR3aa: CASSYDLYGYTF
CDR3nt: TGTGCCAGCAGCTACGACTTATATGGCTACACCTTC

d_gene: TRBD1
j_gene: TRBJ2-7
len: 15
abundance: many
v_gene: TRBV24-1
CDR3aa: CATSDPGTGSEWQYF
CDR3nt: TGTGCCACCAGTGATCCCGGGACAGGTAGCGAATGGCAGTACTTC

d_gene: TRBD1
j_gene: TRBJ2-1
len: 14
abundance: few
v_gene: TRBV28
CDR3aa: CASSSGQSRNEQFF
CDR3nt: TGTGCCAGCAGTTCGGGACAGTCTAGGAATGAGCAGTTCTTC

d_gene: -
j_gene: TRBJ2-5
len: 14
abundance: many
v_gene: TRBV2
CDR3aa: CASKKVAVQETQYF
CDR3nt: TGTGCCAGCAAGAAGGTAGCGGTCCAAGAGACCCAGTACTTC

d_gene: TRBD1
j_gene: TRBJ2-5
len: 15
abundance: many
v_gene: TRBV4-2
CDR3aa: CASSQAGTGFETQYF
CDR3nt: TGTGCCAGCAGCCAAGCCGGGACAGGCTTTGAGACCCAGTACTTC